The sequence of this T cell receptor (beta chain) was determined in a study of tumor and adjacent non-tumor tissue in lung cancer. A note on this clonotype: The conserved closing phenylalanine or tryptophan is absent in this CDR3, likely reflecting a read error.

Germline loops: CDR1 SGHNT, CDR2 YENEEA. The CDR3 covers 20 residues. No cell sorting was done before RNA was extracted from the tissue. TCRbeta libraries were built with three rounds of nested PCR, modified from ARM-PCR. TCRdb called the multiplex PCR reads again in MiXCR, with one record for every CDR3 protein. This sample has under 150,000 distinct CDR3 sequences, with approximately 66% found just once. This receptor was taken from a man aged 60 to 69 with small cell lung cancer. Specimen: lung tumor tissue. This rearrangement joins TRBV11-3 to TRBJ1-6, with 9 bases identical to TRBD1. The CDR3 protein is CACSQHRDRVSTRTNSPLHL. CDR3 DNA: TGTGCCTGCAGCCAGCACCGGGACAGGGTCTCCACTCGAACAAATTCACCACTCCACCTT.